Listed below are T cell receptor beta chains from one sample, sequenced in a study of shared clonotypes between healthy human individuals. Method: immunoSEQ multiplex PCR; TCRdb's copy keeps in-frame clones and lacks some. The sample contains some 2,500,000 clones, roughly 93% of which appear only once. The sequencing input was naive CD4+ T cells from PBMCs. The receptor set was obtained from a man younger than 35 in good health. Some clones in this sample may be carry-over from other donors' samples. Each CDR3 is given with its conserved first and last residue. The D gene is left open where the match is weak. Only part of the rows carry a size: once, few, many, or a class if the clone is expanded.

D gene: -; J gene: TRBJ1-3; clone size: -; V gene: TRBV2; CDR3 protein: CASSLDLGNTIYF; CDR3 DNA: TGTGCCAGCAGTTTGGACTTGGGAAACACCATATATTTT
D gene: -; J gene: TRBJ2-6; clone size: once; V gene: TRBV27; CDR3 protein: CASSPAPGSSYSGANVLTF; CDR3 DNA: TGTGCCAGCAGTCCTGCCCCCGGGAGCTCCTACTCTGGGGCCAACGTCCTGACTTTC
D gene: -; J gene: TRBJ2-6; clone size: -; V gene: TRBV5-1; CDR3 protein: CASSLQSSGANVLTF; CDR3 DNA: TGCGCCAGCAGCCTACAGAGCTCTGGGGCCAACGTCCTGACTTTC
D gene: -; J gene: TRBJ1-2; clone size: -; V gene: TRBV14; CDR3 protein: CASSQARHNYGYTF; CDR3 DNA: TGTGCCAGCAGCCAAGCAAGGCATAACTATGGCTACACCTTC
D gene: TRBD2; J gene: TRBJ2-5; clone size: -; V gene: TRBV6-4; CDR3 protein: CASSETAGLGETQYF; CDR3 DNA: TGTGCCAGCAGTGAAACAGCGGGATTGGGGGAGACCCAGTACTTC
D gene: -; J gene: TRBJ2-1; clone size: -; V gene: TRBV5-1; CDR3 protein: CASSLATLAATGEQFF; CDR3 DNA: TGCGCCAGCAGCTTGGCTACCCTAGCGGCCACAGGGGAGCAGTTCTTC
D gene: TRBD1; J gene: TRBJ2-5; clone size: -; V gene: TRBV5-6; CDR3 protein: CASSLAFGQAIQETQYF; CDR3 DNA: TGTGCCAGCAGCTTGGCCTTCGGACAGGCGATCCAAGAGACCCAGTACTTC
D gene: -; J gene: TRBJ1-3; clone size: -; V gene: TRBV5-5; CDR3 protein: CASSLVGASGNTIYF; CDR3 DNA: TGTGCCAGCAGCTTGGTCGGGGCCTCTGGAAACACCATATATTTT
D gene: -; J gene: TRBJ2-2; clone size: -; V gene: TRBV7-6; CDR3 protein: CASSLGFRGTGELFF; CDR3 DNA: TGTGCCAGCAGCTTAGGGTTTCGAGGAACCGGGGAGCTGTTTTTT
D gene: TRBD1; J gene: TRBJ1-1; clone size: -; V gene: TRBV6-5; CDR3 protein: CASSSTGTGGLEAFF; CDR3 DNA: TGTGCCAGCAGTTCAACCGGGACAGGGGGACTTGAAGCTTTCTTT
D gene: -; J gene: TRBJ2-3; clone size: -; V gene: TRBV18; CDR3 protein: CASSVITDTQYF; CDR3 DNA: TGTGCCAGCTCAGTAATTACAGATACGCAGTATTTT
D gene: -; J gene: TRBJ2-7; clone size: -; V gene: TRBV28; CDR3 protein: CASSLGALGSYEQYF; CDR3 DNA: TGTGCCAGCAGTTTAGGGGCCCTGGGCTCCTACGAGCAGTACTTC
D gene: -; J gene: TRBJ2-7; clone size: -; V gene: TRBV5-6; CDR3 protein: CASSPSGLTPYEQYF; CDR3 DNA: TGTGCCAGCAGCCCCTCCGGGCTAACTCCCTACGAGCAGTACTTC
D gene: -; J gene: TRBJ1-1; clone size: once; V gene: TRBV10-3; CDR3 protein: CAIRPTGLDTEAFF; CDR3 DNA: TGTGCCATCAGACCAACAGGGTTGGACACTGAAGCTTTCTTT
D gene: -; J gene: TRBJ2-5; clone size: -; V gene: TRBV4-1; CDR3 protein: CASSQVGRSDQETQYF; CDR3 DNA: TGCGCCAGCAGCCAAGTGGGGCGGTCAGATCAAGAGACCCAGTACTTC
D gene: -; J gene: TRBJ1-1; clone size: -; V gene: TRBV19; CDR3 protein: CASTLTRSSEAFF; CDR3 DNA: TGTGCCAGTACCCTAACCCGGAGCAGTGAAGCTTTCTTT
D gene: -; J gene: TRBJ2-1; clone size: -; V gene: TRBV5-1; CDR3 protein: CASSSPGRLSYNEQFF; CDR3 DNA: TGCGCCAGCAGCTCTCCGGGACGTCTCTCCTACAATGAGCAGTTCTTC
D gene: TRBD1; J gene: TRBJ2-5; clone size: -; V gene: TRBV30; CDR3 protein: CAWSGSPGQGARETQYF; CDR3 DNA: TGTGCCTGGAGTGGCTCACCGGGACAGGGGGCACGGGAGACCCAGTACTTC
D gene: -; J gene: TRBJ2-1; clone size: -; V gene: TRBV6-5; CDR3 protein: CASSYSGEQFF; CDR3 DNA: TGTGCCAGCAGTTACTCGGGCGAGCAGTTCTTC
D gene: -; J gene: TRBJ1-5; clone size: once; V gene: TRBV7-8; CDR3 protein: CASSLRGNSNQPQHF; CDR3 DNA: TGTGCCAGCAGCTTACGGGGAAATAGCAATCAGCCCCAGCATTTT
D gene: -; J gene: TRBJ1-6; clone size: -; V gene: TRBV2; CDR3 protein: CASSEAGGQYNSPLHF; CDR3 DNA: TGTGCCAGCAGTGAAGCAGGCGGACAGTATAATTCACCCCTCCACTTT
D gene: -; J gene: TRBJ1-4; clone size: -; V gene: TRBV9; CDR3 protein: CASSHTTGLNEKLFF; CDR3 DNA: TGTGCCAGCAGCCATACTACAGGGCTTAATGAAAAACTGTTTTTT
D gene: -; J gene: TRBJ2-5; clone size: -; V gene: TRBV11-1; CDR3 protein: CASSLGVQETQYF; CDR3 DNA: TGTGCCAGCAGCCTTGGGGTTCAAGAGACCCAGTACTTC
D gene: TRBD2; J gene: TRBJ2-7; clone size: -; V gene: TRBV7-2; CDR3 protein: CASSFTSGSYEQYF; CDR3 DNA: TGTGCCAGCAGCTTCACTAGCGGGAGCTACGAGCAGTACTTC
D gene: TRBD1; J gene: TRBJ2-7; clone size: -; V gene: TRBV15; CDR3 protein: CATSTDRGFGEQYF; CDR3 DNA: TGTGCCACCAGCACCGACAGGGGGTTCGGCGAGCAGTACTTC
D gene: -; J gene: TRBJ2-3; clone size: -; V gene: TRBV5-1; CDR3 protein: CASSLIKPGSTDTQYF; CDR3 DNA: TGCGCCAGCAGCTTGATAAAACCAGGGAGCACAGATACGCAGTATTTT
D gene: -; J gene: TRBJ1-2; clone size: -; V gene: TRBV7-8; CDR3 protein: CASSQKRGPAGYTF; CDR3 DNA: TGTGCCAGCAGCCAAAAGCGGGGGCCTGCTGGCTACACCTTC
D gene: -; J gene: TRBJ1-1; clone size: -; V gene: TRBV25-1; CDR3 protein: CASREGGARPEAFF; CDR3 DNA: TGTGCCAGCCGCGAAGGGGGGGCGAGACCTGAAGCTTTCTTT
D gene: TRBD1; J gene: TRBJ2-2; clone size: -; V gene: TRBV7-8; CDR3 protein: CASSSRDRANTGELFF; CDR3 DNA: TGTGCCAGCAGCTCGCGGGACAGGGCTAACACCGGGGAGCTGTTTTTT
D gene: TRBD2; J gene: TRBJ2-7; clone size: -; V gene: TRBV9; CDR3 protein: CASSKTSGPWEQYF; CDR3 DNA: TGTGCCAGCAGCAAAACTAGCGGACCATGGGAGCAGTACTTC
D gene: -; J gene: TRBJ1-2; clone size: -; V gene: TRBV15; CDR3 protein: CATSRDFRVEGYTF; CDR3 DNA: TGTGCCACCAGCAGAGACTTTAGGGTAGAAGGCTACACCTTC
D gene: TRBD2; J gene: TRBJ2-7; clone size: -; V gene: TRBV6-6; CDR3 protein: CASTRTSSEQYF; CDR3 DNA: TGTGCCAGCACCAGGACTAGTAGCGAGCAGTACTTC
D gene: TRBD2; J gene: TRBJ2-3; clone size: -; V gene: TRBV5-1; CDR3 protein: CASSSGLAGATDTQYF; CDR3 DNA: TGCGCCAGCAGCAGCGGACTAGCGGGAGCCACAGATACGCAGTATTTT
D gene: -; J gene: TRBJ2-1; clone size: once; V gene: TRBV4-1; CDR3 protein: CASSRGGLGNEQFF; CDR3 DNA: TGCGCCAGCAGCCGAGGGGGTCTGGGTAATGAGCAGTTCTTC
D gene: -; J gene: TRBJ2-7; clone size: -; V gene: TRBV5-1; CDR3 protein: CASSLDASSYEQYF; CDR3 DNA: TGCGCCAGCAGCTTGGACGCAAGCTCCTACGAGCAGTACTTC
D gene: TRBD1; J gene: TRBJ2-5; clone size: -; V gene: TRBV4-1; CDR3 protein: CASSQRDSQETQYF; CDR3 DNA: TGCGCCAGCAGCCAACGGGACAGCCAAGAGACCCAGTACTTC
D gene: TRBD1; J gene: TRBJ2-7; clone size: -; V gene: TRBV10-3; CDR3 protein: CAISRTGATHSYEQYF; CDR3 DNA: TGTGCCATCAGTCGAACAGGGGCCACCCACTCCTACGAGCAGTACTTC
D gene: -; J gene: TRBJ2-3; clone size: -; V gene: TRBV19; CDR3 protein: CASSTRGHPLGTDTQYF; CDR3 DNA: TGTGCCAGTAGTACCCGAGGACACCCCCTCGGCACAGATACGCAGTATTTT
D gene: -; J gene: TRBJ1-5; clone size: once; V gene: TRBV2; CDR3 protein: CASSPDRSGNQPQHF; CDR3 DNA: TGTGCCAGCAGTCCCGACAGGTCTGGCAATCAGCCCCAGCATTTT
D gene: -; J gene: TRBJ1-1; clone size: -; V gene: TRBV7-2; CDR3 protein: CASSLVGVSTEAFF; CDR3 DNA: TGTGCCAGCAGCTTAGTGGGGGTGAGCACTGAAGCTTTCTTT
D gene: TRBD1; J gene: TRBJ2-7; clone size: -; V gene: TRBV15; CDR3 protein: CATSRARGLRYEQYF; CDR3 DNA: TGTGCCACCAGCAGAGCAAGGGGGCTCCGGTACGAGCAGTACTTC
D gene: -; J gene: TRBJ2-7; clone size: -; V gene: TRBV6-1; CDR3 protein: CASSERSDEQYF; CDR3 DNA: TGTGCCAGCAGTGAACGGAGCGACGAGCAGTACTTC
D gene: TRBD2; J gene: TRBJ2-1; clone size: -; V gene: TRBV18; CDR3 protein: CASSPPGLAGLSYNEQFF; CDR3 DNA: TGTGCCAGCTCACCACCGGGACTAGCGGGACTCTCCTACAATGAGCAGTTCTTC
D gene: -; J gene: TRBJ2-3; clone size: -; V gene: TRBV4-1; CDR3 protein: CASSRTGTEGADTQYF; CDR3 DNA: TGCGCCAGCAGCCGGACGGGGACTGAAGGTGCAGATACGCAGTATTTT
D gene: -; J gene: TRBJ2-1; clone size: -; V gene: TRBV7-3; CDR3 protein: CASSLMGALPYNEQFF; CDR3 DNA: TGTGCCAGCAGCTTAATGGGGGCACTACCCTACAATGAGCAGTTCTTC
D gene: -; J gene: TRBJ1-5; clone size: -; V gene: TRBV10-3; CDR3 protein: CAISDSSQPQHF; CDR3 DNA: TGTGCCATTTCAGACTCATCTCAGCCCCAGCATTTT
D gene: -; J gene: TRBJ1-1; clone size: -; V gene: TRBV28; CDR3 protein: CASSPRRTEAFF; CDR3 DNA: TGTGCCAGCAGTCCCCGACGGACTGAAGCTTTCTTT
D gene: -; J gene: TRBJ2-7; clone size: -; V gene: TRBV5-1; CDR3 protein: CASSLRQGRDEQYF; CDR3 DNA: TGCGCCAGCAGCTTGAGACAGGGGAGGGACGAGCAGTACTTC
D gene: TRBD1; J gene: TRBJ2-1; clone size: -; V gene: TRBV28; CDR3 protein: CASSSGSSGQGAGEQFF; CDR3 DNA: TGTGCCAGCAGCTCCGGTTCCTCCGGACAGGGGGCAGGTGAGCAGTTCTTC
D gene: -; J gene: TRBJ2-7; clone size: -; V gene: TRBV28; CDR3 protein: CASSLPAVEGQYF; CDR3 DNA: TGTGCCAGCAGTTTACCAGCAGTCGAGGGGCAGTACTTC
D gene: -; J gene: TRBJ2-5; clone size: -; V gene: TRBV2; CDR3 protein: CASSGTGQETQYF; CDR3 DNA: TGTGCCAGCAGTGGTACAGGACAAGAGACCCAGTACTTC
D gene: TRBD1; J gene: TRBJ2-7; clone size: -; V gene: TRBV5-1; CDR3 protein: CASSYGQGLPYEQYF; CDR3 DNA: TGCGCCAGCAGCTATGGACAGGGGCTACCCTACGAGCAGTACTTC
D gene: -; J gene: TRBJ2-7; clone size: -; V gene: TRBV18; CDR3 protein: CASSSQRGPSYEQYF; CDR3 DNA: TGTGCCAGCTCCAGCCAGAGAGGTCCCTCCTACGAGCAGTACTTC
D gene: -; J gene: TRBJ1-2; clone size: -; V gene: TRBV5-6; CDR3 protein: CASSLIGQGTLYGYTF; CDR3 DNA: TGTGCCAGCAGCTTGATTGGGCAGGGGACCCTATATGGCTACACCTTC